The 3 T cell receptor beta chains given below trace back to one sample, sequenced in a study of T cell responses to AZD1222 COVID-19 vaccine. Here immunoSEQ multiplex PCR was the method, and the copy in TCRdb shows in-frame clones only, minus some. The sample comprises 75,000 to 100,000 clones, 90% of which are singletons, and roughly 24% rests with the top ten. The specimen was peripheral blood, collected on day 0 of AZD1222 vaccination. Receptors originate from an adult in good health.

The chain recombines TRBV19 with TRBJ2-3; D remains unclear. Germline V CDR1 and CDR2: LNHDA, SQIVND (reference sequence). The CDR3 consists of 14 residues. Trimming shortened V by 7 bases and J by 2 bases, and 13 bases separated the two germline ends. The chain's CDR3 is CASKVSLFTDTQYF. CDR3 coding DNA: TGTGCCAGTAAAGTCAGCTTATTCACAGATACGCAGTATTTT.

CDR3 residues: CAWSVRQGAKTDTQYF. The CDR3 bases are TGTGCCTGGAGTGTAAGGCAGGGGGCGAAAACAGATACGCAGTATTTT. This rearrangement joins TRBV30 to TRBJ2-3; 8 nucleotides line up with TRBD1. Unmatched junction bases numbered 8, after V lost 0 bases and J lost 3 bases. Looked up from germline, CDR1 is GTSNPN and CDR2 is SVGIG (reference sequence). CDR3 size: 16 residues.

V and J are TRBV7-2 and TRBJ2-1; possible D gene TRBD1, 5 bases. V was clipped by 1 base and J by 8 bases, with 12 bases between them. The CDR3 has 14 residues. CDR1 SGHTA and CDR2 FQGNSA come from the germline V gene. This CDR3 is CASSLVWKGDEQFF. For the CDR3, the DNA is TGTGCCAGCAGCTTAGTTTGGAAAGGGGATGAGCAGTTCTTC.